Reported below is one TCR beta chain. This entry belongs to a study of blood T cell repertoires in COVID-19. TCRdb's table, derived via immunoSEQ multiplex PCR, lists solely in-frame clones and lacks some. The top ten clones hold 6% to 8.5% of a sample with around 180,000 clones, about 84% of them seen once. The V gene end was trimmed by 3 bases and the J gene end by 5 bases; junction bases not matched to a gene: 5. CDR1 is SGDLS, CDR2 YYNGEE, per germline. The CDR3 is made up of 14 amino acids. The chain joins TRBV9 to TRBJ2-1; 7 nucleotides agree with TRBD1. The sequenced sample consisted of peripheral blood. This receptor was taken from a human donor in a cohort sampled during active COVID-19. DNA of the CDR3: TGTGCCAGCAGCGCCGGGACAGCGCACAATGAGCAGTTCTTC. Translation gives CASSAGTAHNEQFF.